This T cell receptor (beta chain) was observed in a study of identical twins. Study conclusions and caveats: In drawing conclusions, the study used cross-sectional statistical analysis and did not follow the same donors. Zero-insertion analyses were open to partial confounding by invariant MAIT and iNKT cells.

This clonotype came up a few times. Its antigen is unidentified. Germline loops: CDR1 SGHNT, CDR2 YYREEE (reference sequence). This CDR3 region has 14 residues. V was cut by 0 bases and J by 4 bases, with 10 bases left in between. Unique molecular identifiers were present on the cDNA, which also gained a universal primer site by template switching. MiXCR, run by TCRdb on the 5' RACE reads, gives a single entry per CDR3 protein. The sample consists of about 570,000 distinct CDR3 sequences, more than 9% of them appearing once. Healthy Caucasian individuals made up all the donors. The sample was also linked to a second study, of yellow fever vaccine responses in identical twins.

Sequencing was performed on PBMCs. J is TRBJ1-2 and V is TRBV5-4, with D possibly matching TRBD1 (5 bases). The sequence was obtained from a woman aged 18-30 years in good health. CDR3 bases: TGTGCCAGCAGCTTGGACAGGAAAGGCTATGGCTACACCTTC. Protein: CASSLDRKGYGYTF.